This record looks at one T cell receptor (beta chain) sequence and its context. What it recognizes is unknown. Produced via immunoSEQ multiplex PCR; TCRdb's table is partial and in-frame only. The profile shows roughly 40,000 clones, 75% to 90% of them singletons. The sample comes from a study of T cells in localized non-small cell lung cancer. Study results and caveats: Elevated blood T cell density was associated with longer overall survival. The study sequenced only one region of the tumor. As a result, intratumor heterogeneity could not be excluded and remains possible.

V lost 5 bases, J lost 4 bases, and 7 bases stayed unmatched. Germline V CDR1 and CDR2: MNHEY, SVGAGI. This CDR3 region has 14 residues. J is TRBJ1-2 and V is TRBV6-5; 7 bases agree with TRBD1. The source was peripheral blood, collected before any cancer treatment. This clonotype originated in a woman aged 35 to 70 with stage I lung adenocarcinoma. CDR3 coding DNA: TGTGCCAGCAGTCAAACGCAGGGGGTCTATGGCTACACCTTC. It specifies CASSQTQGVYGYTF.